The text below deals with one T cell receptor (beta chain). The antigen this receptor binds is unknown. Nothing much larger sits one base from this clone, and base qualities are not available. This sample was included in a study of CD8 T cells in ankylosing spondylitis (dated by TCRdb to 2016 to 2017). Regarding the study in general: The study set out to find disease-linked TCR variants by profiling T cell receptor beta repertoires in ankylosing spondylitis patients and healthy donors. The full study cohort was made up of 25 ankylosing spondylitis patients and over 90 healthy donors. Peripheral blood was sampled, and synovial fluid was additionally collected from ankylosing spondylitis patients. Broader findings and caveats from the paper: Blood from ankylosing spondylitis patients appeared to be characterized by a TCR beta motif made up of under 10 highly homologous amino acid variants. In peripheral blood, the disease-linked clones were found at relatively low frequencies and had a CD8+ phenotype. Some TCR beta motif variants had previously been reported in synovial fluid and blood of reactive arthritis patients, which suggested common disease-initiation mechanisms. The disease-linked clones were reported as significantly enriched in matched synovial fluid samples from ankylosing spondylitis patients.

The listed sequencing device is Illumina HiSeq 2500. Quantitative 5'-RACE with molecular barcodes was the method used to prepare the TCR beta libraries. In the paper's pipeline: A new computational method, built on a probabilistic model of VDJ rearrangement, was used to identify disease-linked TCR variants. TCRdb reran the public reads through fastp at Q25 and MiXCR, keeping productive beta chains. CDR3 protein sequences are deduplicated, and each keeps its most common genes and DNA. These V and J calls originate from TCRdb's pipeline instead of the authors' own analysis. Present in this sample are 250,000 to 350,000 distinct CDR3 sequences, more than 20% of which were seen just once. The ten largest clonotypes hold about 4% of the sample. The germline V gene sets CDR1 to SGHTA and CDR2 to FQGNSA. There are 16 amino acids in the CDR3, from cysteine to phenylalanine inclusive. Just the 48-base CDR3 DNA is kept, in frame starting at base 1. Ends trimmed: V by 1 base, J by 0 bases; bases unmatched to a gene: 4.

The sequence was obtained from a female donor with ankylosing spondylitis or in good health (not recorded which). This receptor chain uses TRBV7-2 and TRBJ2-7; TRBD2 aligns with 9 central bases. The sample taken for sequencing was blood, either unsorted or a sorted T cell fraction (not recorded which). The DNA sequence reads TGTGCCAGCAGCTTAGGACTAGCGGTAAGCTCCTACGAGCAGTACTTC. Its coded protein is CASSLGLAVSSYEQYF.